Below, 21 T cell receptor beta chains from the same sample are listed, as sequenced in a study of blood T cell repertoires in COVID-19. Data came from immunoSEQ multiplex PCR; TCRdb stores just in-frame clones and leaves some out. Among approximately 150,000 clones listed, 83% were seen once. Source material: peripheral blood. Receptors originate from a woman older than 75 with acute or convalescent COVID-19.

CDR3: CSVEELQAGDTEAFF. CDR3 coding DNA: TGCAGCGTTGAAGAATTGCAGGCCGGCGACACTGAAGCTTTCTTT. The genes are TRBV29-1 and TRBJ1-1; D ambiguous. Deletions cut 0 bases from V and 3 bases from J, with 14 bases between. CDR3 length: 15 amino acids. CDR1 and CDR2 from the germline V gene are SQVTM and ANQGSEA. Supplemented by reference TRBV29-1 and TRBJ1-1, the full variable domain reads SAVISQKPSRDICQRGTSLTIQCQVDSQVTMMFWYRQQPGQSLTLIATANQGSEATYESGFVIDKFPISRPNLTFSTLTVSNMSPEDSSIYLCSVEELQAGDTEAFFGQGTRLTVV.

This chain joins TRBV7-2 and TRBJ1-1; possibly TRBD1 for D (6 bases). V lost 4 bases, J lost 10 bases, and 16 bases lay in between. The germline CDR1 and CDR2 sequences are SGHTA and FQGNSA. This CDR3 spans 13 amino acids. CDR3 DNA: TGTGCCAGCAGCTGGGGGGGACAATACCCAGCTTTCTTT. Translation: CASSWGGQYPAFF.

The V call is TRBV9, the J call TRBJ2-7; TRBD2 is a possible D gene (6 bases). From germline, CDR1 is SGDLS and CDR2 YYNGEE. The germline V and J ends were trimmed by 3 bases and 6 bases, with 19 bases remaining between them. The CDR3 has 15 residues. CDR3 coding DNA: TGTGCCAGCAGCGCCGGGGTAGGGGTCGGGGGCGAGCAGTACTTC. As protein: CASSAGVGVGGEQYF.

The count of this clone is one. This chain links TRBV30 with TRBJ1-2; TRBD1 might be the D (6 bases). V lost 0 bases and J 4 bases, leaving 12 bases between the germline ends. Germline V gene sequence: CDR1 GTSNPN, CDR2 SVGIG (reference sequence). This CDR3 is built from 14 residues. The CDR3 nucleotides read TGTGCCTGGAGTGTCCAGGGGCGGACCTATGGCTACACCTTC. It is translated as CAWSVQGRTYGYTF.

The chain uses TRBV5-1 and TRBJ2-5, with D unclear. The CDR3 loop spans 12 amino acids. V was trimmed by 0 bases and J by 5 bases, leaving 5 bases between them. Germline CDR1 reads SGHRS; CDR2 reads YFSETQ. CDR3 protein: CASSLVDETQYF. CDR3 nucleotide sequence: TGCGCCAGCAGCTTGGTAGATGAGACCCAGTACTTC.

The chain recombines TRBV7-9 with TRBJ2-3, with D perhaps TRBD1 (6 bases). V was trimmed by 5 bases and J by 2 bases, leaving 14 bases between them. The CDR3 is made up of 15 amino acids. Per the germline V gene, CDR1 is SEHNR and CDR2 is FQNEAQ (reference sequence). CDR3 DNA: TGTGCCAGCAGCCTGGGACACCCGGTCACAGATACGCAGTATTTT. This encodes CASSLGHPVTDTQYF.

As concerns this clone: At one end, the junction sequence differs from germline, possibly due to a read error. Other DNA sequences in the same sample also yield this CDR3. This chain uses TRBV24-1 with TRBJ2-1; a possible D gene is TRBD2 (5 bases). CDR1 is KGHDR and CDR2 is SFDVKD in the germline V gene. The length of the CDR3 is 14 residues. The CDR3 region has the DNA TGTGCCACTAGTGGATCAGCGGAGTCCAATGAGCAGTTCTTC. Its translation is CATSGSAESNEQFF.

The chain combines TRBV7-8 with TRBJ2-7; 9 bases match TRBD1. V shed 5 bases, J shed 2 bases, and the junction held 4 bases outside the gene matches. The CDR3 is 14 amino acids. Looked up from germline, CDR1 is SGHVS and CDR2 is FQNEAQ. The CDR3 DNA follows: TGTGCCAGCAGCGAAGGGACAGGGCCCTACGAGCAGTACTTC. It yields the protein CASSEGTGPYEQYF.

The V and J genes are TRBV6-9 and TRBJ1-2; weak D call: TRBD1 (6 bases). The V gene lost 6 bases and the J gene lost 4 bases, with 18 bases spanning the gap. CDR3 length: 15 amino acids. CDR1 MNHGY and CDR2 SVAAGI come from the germline V gene. The chain's CDR3 is CASSIDRWKGYGYTF. The CDR3, as DNA: TGTGCCAGCAGCATAGACAGGTGGAAAGGCTATGGCTACACCTTC.

The V call is TRBV25-1, the J call TRBJ2-5; D is perhaps TRBD1 (6 bases). CDR3 length equals 14 residues. Germline-derived CDR1 and CDR2 are MGHDK and SYGVNS. V gave up 6 bases and J gave up 4 bases, with 15 bases separating them. In nucleotides, the CDR3 is TGTGCCAGCAGCGATGGGACCAGGGGAGAGACCCAGTACTTC. It translates to CASSDGTRGETQYF.

This chain joins TRBV5-1 and TRBJ2-5; a weak D match, TRBD1 (6 bases). The germline CDR1 and CDR2 sequences are SGHRS and YFSETQ. This CDR3 comprises 14 residues. V was trimmed by 4 bases and J by 5 bases, leaving 15 bases between them. CDR3: CASSPQGLLETQYF. The CDR3 DNA reads TGCGCCAGCAGCCCGCAGGGGCTATTGGAGACCCAGTACTTC.

The genes are TRBV23-1 and TRBJ2-5; 10 nucleotides agree with TRBD1. TRBV23-1 is an open reading frame, and its role is uncertain. The CDR3 runs to 15 residues. J was trimmed by 2 bases and V by 8 bases; bases with no gene match: 8. CDR3 sequence reads: CASCRTGGTQETQYF. The CDR3 bases are TGCGCCAGCTGCAGGACAGGGGGAACACAAGAGACCCAGTACTTC.

The chain has TRBV5-6 and TRBJ2-5; D gene ambiguous. Per germline, CDR1 SGHDT and CDR2 YYEEEE. This CDR3 region has 14 residues. Trimming left V 0 bases short and J 1 base short, with 7 bases between. CDR3 DNA sequence: TGTGCCAGCAGCTTGGCAACAGCCCAAGAGACCCAGTACTTC. Translated: CASSLATAQETQYF. Together with reference TRBV5-6 and TRBJ2-5, the CDR3 gives the full variable domain: DAGVTQSPTHLIKTRGQQVTLRCSPKSGHDTVSWYQQALGQGPQFIFQYYEEEERQRGNFPDRFSGHQFPNYSSELNVNALLLGDSALYLCASSLATAQETQYFGPGTRLLVL.

The chain uses TRBV18 and TRBJ1-6; D is unresolved. Germline V gene data show CDR1 as KGHSH and CDR2 as LQKENI. The CDR3 length is 16 residues. The V and J ends lost 2 bases and 0 bases respectively, with 8 bases between them. CDR3 DNA: TGTGCCAGCTCACCAACGAGGAGCTCCTATAATTCACCCCTCCACTTT. Encoded protein: CASSPTRSSYNSPLHF.

The V gene is TRBV6-5, the J gene TRBJ2-3; D unresolved. This CDR3 is 15 amino acids long. With 6 bases removed from V and 2 bases from J, the gap between germline ends came to 15 bases. Germline CDR1 and CDR2: MNHEY and SVGAGI. Here the CDR3 DNA reads TGTGCCAGCAGACCTACCGACATCTTCACAGATACGCAGTATTTT. It is translated as CASRPTDIFTDTQYF.

The chain links TRBV5-6 to TRBJ2-1; TRBD2 is a possible D gene (5 bases). Germline V gene sequence: CDR1 SGHDT, CDR2 YYEEEE. V was pared by 4 bases and J by 2 bases, with 10 bases between. This CDR3 comprises 14 residues. The chain's CDR3 is CASSPEGTYNEQFF. The CDR3 DNA sequence: TGTGCCAGCAGCCCTGAGGGTACCTACAATGAGCAGTTCTTC.

J is TRBJ1-4 and V is TRBV7-8; TRBD1 aligns across 8 bases. The CDR3 has 17 residues. The V and J ends lost 5 bases and 4 bases, in that order; junction bases with no gene match: 12. Germline CDR1 reads SGHVS; CDR2 reads FQNEAQ. The CDR3, as DNA: TGTGCCAGCAGCCTGCGCCCCAGGGGGCCCTATAATGAAAAACTGTTTTTT. It encodes CASSLRPRGPYNEKLFF.

The J gene is TRBJ2-5, the V gene TRBV14; 9 bases map to TRBD2. The germline gives CDR1 SGHDN, CDR2 FVKESK. V lost 2 bases to trimming and J lost 0 bases; unmatched junction nucleotides: 1. The CDR3 extends over 15 amino acids. DNA for the CDR3: TGTGCCAGCAGCCAACGGACTAGCGACCAAGAGACCCAGTACTTC. It yields the protein CASSQRTSDQETQYF.

This clone has just one count. The gene calls are TRBV12-3 or TRBV12-4 and TRBJ1-1, with a tentative D call TRBD1 (6 bases). Trimming pared 5 bases from V and 6 bases from J, leaving 10 bases between. This CDR3 is built from 12 residues. The CDR3 loop reads CASSVGGAEAFF. In DNA form, the CDR3 reads TGTGCCAGCAGTGTAGGGGGAGCTGAAGCTTTCTTT.

The chain carries TRBV18 and TRBJ2-2; perhaps TRBD1 as D (6 bases). V lost 6 bases and J 2 bases, leaving 16 bases between the germline ends. The CDR3 has 16 residues. In germline, CDR1 is KGHSH, CDR2 LQKENI. DNA for the CDR3: TGTGCCAGCTCGTCTCAGGGGAGACCTAACACCGGGGAGCTGTTTTTT. Translating gives CASSSQGRPNTGELFF.

The chain employs TRBV28 and TRBJ1-5, with D perhaps TRBD1 (5 bases). Germline V lookup: CDR1 MDHEN, CDR2 SYDVKM. The germline V and J ends were trimmed by 0 bases and 3 bases, with 12 bases remaining between them. The CDR3 has 16 amino acids. The CDR3: CASSLWFKGYNQPQHF. The CDR3 DNA reads TGTGCCAGCAGTTTATGGTTTAAGGGGTACAATCAGCCCCAGCATTTT.